This is a list of T cell receptor beta chains from one sample in a study of T cell clones after liver transplantation. Measured with immunoSEQ multiplex PCR; TCRdb has only the in-frame clones, and not every one. The sample includes under 90,000 clones, about 80% seen only once; the top ten take about 0.64%. Sequences were derived from CD4+ T cells from blood, sampled before liver transplant. The source of these receptors is a human donor who received a liver transplant. The CDR3 runs from the conserved cysteine through the conserved F or W. A D gene is named only where the DNA matches it firmly. Clone size is stated in some rows and not others, as once, few, many or a class when expanded.

>-|-|TRBJ1-1|15|TRBV5-6
CASSLSGGYGTEAFF
TGTGCCAGCAGCTTGTCGGGGGGCTACGGGACTGAAGCTTTCTTT
>once|TRBD1|TRBJ2-7|14|TRBV10-3
CAISESGTGNPSPF
TGTGCCATCAGTGAGTCAGGGACAGGGAACCCATCCCCCTTC
>-|-|TRBJ1-4|15|TRBV28
CASSSAPAANEKLFF
TGTGCCAGCAGTTCCGCCCCGGCGGCTAATGAAAAACTGTTTTTT
>-|-|TRBJ2-2|12|TRBV28
CASRANTGELFF
TGTGCCAGCCGCGCGAACACCGGGGAGCTGTTTTTT
>once|TRBD1|TRBJ2-7|15|TRBV28
CASSSPTGGFYEQYF
TGTGCCAGCAGTTCCCCCACAGGGGGTTTCTACGAGCAGTACTTC
>-|-|TRBJ1-1|13|TRBV6-5
CASSKVVDTEAFF
TGTGCCAGCAGTAAGGTCGTGGACACTGAAGCTTTCTTT
>once|TRBD1|TRBJ2-7|16|TRBV5-1
CASSQAAGTANDGQYF
TGCGCCAGCAGCCAGGCAGCCGGGACAGCGAATGACGGGCAGTACTTC
>-|-|TRBJ2-5|14|TRBV29-1
CSVEGQAREETQYF
TGCAGCGTTGAAGGACAGGCAAGGGAAGAGACCCAGTACTTC
>once|-|TRBJ2-2|15|TRBV10-3
CAVRNVVGNTGELFF
TGTGCCGTGCGGAATGTGGTGGGGAACACCGGGGAGCTGTTTTTT
>-|-|TRBJ2-7|13|TRBV18
CASSPTRDYEQYF
TGTGCCAGCTCACCGACCAGGGACTACGAGCAGTACTTC
>-|-|TRBJ1-4|14|TRBV14
CASSQRPRDEKLFF
TGTGCCAGCAGCCAAAGGCCGAGGGATGAAAAACTGTTTTTT
>-|-|TRBJ2-7|14|TRBV7-2
CASSPRARVYEQYF
TGTGCCAGCAGCCCCCGGGCGAGGGTCTACGAGCAGTACTTC
>-|TRBD2|TRBJ2-1|14|TRBV27
CASRRLAGEDEQFF
TGTGCCAGCAGGCGACTAGCGGGTGAAGATGAGCAGTTCTTC
>-|TRBD1|TRBJ1-3|18|TRBV5-1
CASSRGDRGHLSGNTIYF
TGCGCCAGCAGCCGGGGAGACAGGGGCCACCTTTCTGGAAACACCATATATTTT
>few|TRBD1|TRBJ2-7|17|TRBV23-1
CASTHSFLGQGVHEQYF
TGCGCCAGCACTCATAGCTTCCTGGGACAGGGGGTACACGAGCAGTACTTC
>-|-|TRBJ2-7|14|TRBV6-1
CASSLTVYAYEQYF
TGTGCCAGCAGTTTGACAGTCTATGCCTACGAGCAGTACTTC
>-|-|TRBJ2-4|14|TRBV6-1
CASNPRRPPGIQYF
TGTGCCAGCAACCCCAGGAGGCCCCCGGGCATTCAGTACTTC